These 5 T cell receptor beta chains were all obtained from the same sample, sequenced in a study of blood T cells in healthy people across ages. Alongside a J-beta primer mix, a sample-barcoded 5' primer served in a second PCR lasting roughly 6 to 12 cycles. TCRdb re-called the 5' RACE reads with MiXCR, one entry per CDR3 protein. The table lists about 1,500,000 distinct CDR3 sequences, 42% of them singletons. Material: blood. These receptors originate from a woman aged 18 to 35 in good health.

Only a few counts were recorded for this clonotype. The J gene is TRBJ2-5, the V gene TRBV7-2; no definite D call. The germline gives CDR1 SGHTA, CDR2 FQGNSA. The CDR3 loop spans 11 amino acids. Trimming stripped 5 bases from V and 8 bases from J, with 9 bases between. DNA for the CDR3: TGTGCCAGCAGCGCCCAGTTAACCCAGTACTTC. Translation: CASSAQLTQYF.

The rearrangement joins TRBV4-1 to TRBJ2-1; D call uncertain. The length of the CDR3 is 13 residues. CDR1 is MGHRA and CDR2 is YSYEKL in the germline V gene. V was shortened by 1 base and J by 10 bases, with 11 bases between the two germline ends. In nucleotides, the CDR3 is TGCGCCAGCAGCCAAGCGGTATTCAAAGAGCAGTTCTTC. Translated: CASSQAVFKEQFF.

The chain carries TRBV10-3 and TRBJ2-3, with 9 bases lining up with TRBD2. V lost 4 bases, J lost 2 bases, and 1 base stayed unmatched. Germline V CDR1 and CDR2: ENHRY, SYGVKD. The CDR3 runs 14 residues. CDR3: CAISASGDTDTQYF. In DNA, the CDR3 is TGTGCCATCAGTGCTAGCGGGGACACAGATACGCAGTATTTT.

V and J are TRBV12-3 or TRBV12-4 and TRBJ1-2, with TRBD1 identical over 7 bases. V shed 4 bases and J 6 bases; nucleotides not matched to a gene: 5. The CDR3 runs to 13 residues. The chain's CDR3 is CASSSRQGHGYTF. The CDR3, as DNA: TGTGCCAGCAGTTCACGACAGGGCCATGGCTACACCTTC.

The chain combines TRBV20-1 with TRBJ2-7, with D maybe TRBD2 (5 bases). V lost 4 bases to trimming and J lost 3 bases, with 13 bases between them. The germline gives CDR1 DFQATT, CDR2 SNEGSKA (reference sequence). The CDR3 has 13 residues. The CDR3 sequence: CSAISGNSYEQYF. The CDR3 DNA is TGCAGTGCTATCTCCGGGAATAGCTACGAGCAGTACTTC.